Listed below are T cell receptor beta chains from one sample, sequenced in a study of blood T cell repertoires in COVID-19. Here immunoSEQ multiplex PCR was the method, and the copy in TCRdb shows in-frame clones only, minus some. The sample records roughly 81,000 clones, 70% to 90% being singletons. What was sequenced was peripheral blood. All receptors derive from a man aged 25 to 45 with acute or convalescent COVID-19. CDR3s include the opening cysteine and the closing phenylalanine or tryptophan. A D gene is named only where the DNA matches it firmly. Expanded clones are given a class, and other clones once, few, many or no size at all.

cdr3_aa: CASNPLTGGNQPQHF; cdr3_nt: TGTGCCAGCAATCCGTTGACAGGGGGCAATCAGCCCCAGCATTTT; j_call: TRBJ1-5; clone_size: -; d_call: TRBD1; v_call: TRBV6-5
cdr3_aa: CASPFPGQGAMGPNSKETQYF; cdr3_nt: TGTGCCAGCCCGTTCCCAGGACAGGGGGCCATGGGGCCAAACTCGAAAGAGACCCAGTACTTC; j_call: TRBJ2-5; clone_size: -; d_call: TRBD1; v_call: TRBV27
cdr3_aa: CASSLEFLGTDTQYF; cdr3_nt: TGTGCCAGCAGCTTAGAATTTCTAGGCACAGATACGCAGTATTTT; j_call: TRBJ2-3; clone_size: -; d_call: -; v_call: TRBV7-2
cdr3_aa: CAWSRVTNEKLFF; cdr3_nt: TGTGCCTGGAGTCGGGTAACTAATGAAAAACTGTTTTTT; j_call: TRBJ1-4; clone_size: -; d_call: -; v_call: TRBV30
cdr3_aa: CASSLLAGGPFDTQYF; cdr3_nt: TGTGCCAGCAGCTTACTAGCGGGAGGCCCCTTTGATACGCAGTATTTT; j_call: TRBJ2-3; clone_size: -; d_call: TRBD2; v_call: TRBV11-2
cdr3_aa: CASSLAGTAFNSPLHF; cdr3_nt: TGTGCCAGCAGCTTAGCCGGGACAGCCTTCAATTCACCCCTCCACTTT; j_call: TRBJ1-6; clone_size: -; d_call: TRBD1; v_call: TRBV7-9
cdr3_aa: CAIRPPSSGNNEQFF; cdr3_nt: TGTGCCATCAGGCCCCCGTCTAGTGGAAACAATGAGCAGTTCTTC; j_call: TRBJ2-1; clone_size: -; d_call: -; v_call: TRBV10-3
cdr3_aa: CASSFGRLKDTQYF; cdr3_nt: TGTGCCAGCAGCTTCGGGAGGTTGAAAGATACGCAGTATTTT; j_call: TRBJ2-3; clone_size: -; d_call: TRBD2; v_call: TRBV13
cdr3_aa: CASSPPQGQGGDTQYF; cdr3_nt: TGCGCCAGCAGTCCCCCTCAGGGACAGGGGGGAGATACGCAGTATTTT; j_call: TRBJ2-3; clone_size: -; d_call: TRBD1; v_call: TRBV5-1
cdr3_aa: CASSMSGRTGELFF; cdr3_nt: TGTGCCAGTAGTATGAGCGGGAGAACAGGGGAGCTGTTTTTT; j_call: TRBJ2-2; clone_size: -; d_call: TRBD2; v_call: TRBV19
cdr3_aa: CASSQSRTGNTEAFF; cdr3_nt: TGTGCCAGCAGCCAATCCCGGACAGGCAACACTGAAGCTTTCTTT; j_call: TRBJ1-1; clone_size: few; d_call: TRBD1; v_call: TRBV5-4
cdr3_aa: CASSLSRVTTDTQYF; cdr3_nt: TGTGCCAGCAGCTTGAGCCGGGTTACCACAGATACGCAGTATTTT; j_call: TRBJ2-3; clone_size: -; d_call: -; v_call: TRBV7-2
cdr3_aa: CASIPFQASTNQPQHF; cdr3_nt: TGTGCCAGCATCCCGTTTCAGGCTTCTACCAATCAGCCCCAGCATTTT; j_call: TRBJ1-5; clone_size: -; d_call: -; v_call: TRBV28
cdr3_aa: CASSLSPYEQYF; cdr3_nt: TGTGCCAGCAGCCTATCCCCCTACGAGCAGTACTTC; j_call: TRBJ2-7; clone_size: -; d_call: -; v_call: TRBV13
cdr3_aa: CASTPDRVSYEQYF; cdr3_nt: TGTGCCAGCACTCCTGACAGGGTATCTTACGAGCAGTACTTC; j_call: TRBJ2-7; clone_size: -; d_call: TRBD1; v_call: TRBV28
cdr3_aa: CAGRQGPTDTQYF; cdr3_nt: TGTGCCGGCAGACAGGGGCCCACAGATACGCAGTATTTT; j_call: TRBJ2-3; clone_size: once; d_call: TRBD1; v_call: TRBV2
cdr3_aa: CASSLQGYSSGNTIYF; cdr3_nt: TGTGCCAGCAGTCTACAGGGTTATTCCTCTGGAAACACCATATATTTT; j_call: TRBJ1-3; clone_size: few; d_call: -; v_call: TRBV2
cdr3_aa: CASSPTQGFGSPLHF; cdr3_nt: TGTGCCAGCAGTCCAACCCAGGGGTTTGGTTCACCCCTCCACTTT; j_call: TRBJ1-6; clone_size: few; d_call: -; v_call: TRBV27
cdr3_aa: CASSDGGADEQFF; cdr3_nt: TGTGCCAGCAGTGACGGTGGGGCTGATGAGCAGTTCTTC; j_call: TRBJ2-1; clone_size: -; d_call: -; v_call: TRBV6-4
cdr3_aa: CASSLGAPSGGVGNEQFF; cdr3_nt: TGCGCCAGCAGCTTGGGAGCCCCTAGCGGAGGGGTAGGCAATGAGCAGTTCTTC; j_call: TRBJ2-1; clone_size: -; d_call: TRBD2; v_call: TRBV5-1
cdr3_aa: CASSASGTGIRETQYF; cdr3_nt: TGTGCCAGCAGTGCCTCAGGGACAGGGATTCGCGAGACCCAGTACTTC; j_call: TRBJ2-5; clone_size: -; d_call: TRBD1; v_call: TRBV28
cdr3_aa: CASSLPSGGETQYF; cdr3_nt: TGTGCCAGCAGCTTGCCGAGCGGGGGAGAGACCCAGTACTTC; j_call: TRBJ2-5; clone_size: -; d_call: TRBD2; v_call: TRBV5-4
cdr3_aa: CASSVGGASREQYF; cdr3_nt: TGTGCCAGCAGCGTAGGCGGGGCCTCCCGCGAGCAGTACTTC; j_call: TRBJ2-7; clone_size: -; d_call: -; v_call: TRBV9
cdr3_aa: CASSQDEGWTGYQETQYF; cdr3_nt: TGTGCCAGCAGCCAAGATGAAGGTTGGACAGGCTACCAAGAGACCCAGTACTTC; j_call: TRBJ2-5; clone_size: -; d_call: TRBD1; v_call: TRBV3-1/TRBV3-2
cdr3_aa: CASTAGDTGELFF; cdr3_nt: TGTGCCAGCACGGCGGGAGACACCGGGGAGCTGTTTTTT; j_call: TRBJ2-2; clone_size: once; d_call: TRBD2; v_call: TRBV28